Each of the 14 T cell receptor beta chains below was sequenced from the same sample in a study of CD8+ T cells in alopecia areata. Sequencing relied on a cDNA template that was reverse transcribed from extracted RNA. Clones were sequenced by immunoSEQ multiplex PCR, and TCRdb holds only the in-frame ones, with some missing. Of 150,000 or so clones listed, around 50% are singletons. Stated treatment: oral pan-JAK inhibitor, 5-10 mg twice daily. The sequencing here drew on CD8+ T cells sorted from blood, taken at week 4, from a patient treated with tofacitinib. The receptors shown here come from a human donor with alopecia areata.

This sequence joins TRBV2 and TRBJ2-7; perhaps D is TRBD1 or TRBD2 (5 bases each). The germline V and J ends were trimmed by 9 bases and 2 bases, with 11 bases remaining between them. CDR1 SNHLY and CDR2 FYNNEI come from the germline V gene. This CDR3 spans 12 amino acids. The CDR3 DNA sequence: TGTGCCAGGGGAGACAGCCCCTACGAGCAGTACTTC. Protein product: CARGDSPYEQYF.

The chain uses TRBV15 and TRBJ2-1; 8 bases are shared with TRBD1. Losses at the gene ends were 4 bases for V and 7 bases for J; bases not matched to a gene: 9. This CDR3 region has 15 residues. Germline V gives CDR1 LNHNV, CDR2 YYDKDF (reference sequence). The CDR3 DNA is TGTGCCACCAGCACGGACAGGGAGACCAAGAATGAGCAGTTCTTC. It translates to CATSTDRETKNEQFF. The full variable domain, in which reference TRBV15 and TRBJ2-1 provide the parts outside the CDR3, is DAMVIQNPRYQVTQFGKPVTLSCSQTLNHNVMYWYQQKSSQAPKLLFHYYDKDFNNEADTPDNFQSRRPNTSFCFLDIRSPGLGDTAMYLCATSTDRETKNEQFFGPGTRLTVL.

The chain is built from TRBV2 and TRBJ2-2; no firm D call. The germline CDR1 and CDR2 sequences are SNHLY and FYNNEI. Trimming removed 11 bases from V and 0 bases from J, with 13 bases in between. CDR3 length equals 14 residues. The CDR3 sequence is CAGTGRSNTGELFF. The CDR3 bases are TGTGCCGGTACCGGACGGTCGAACACCGGGGAGCTGTTTTTT.

The chain couples TRBV7-9 to TRBJ1-5; D unclear. V shed 5 bases and J shed 6 bases, with 8 bases lying between them. CDR1 is SEHNR, CDR2 FQNEAQ, per germline (reference sequence). The CDR3 totals 12 residues. The CDR3 DNA reads as TGTGCCAGCAGCCGGGGTGGTCAGCCCCAGCATTTT. This sequence encodes CASSRGGQPQHF.

A few counts support this clone. This chain joins TRBV6-5 and TRBJ2-1; 11 nucleotides match TRBD2. CDR3 size: 16 residues. Germline lookup yields CDR1 MNHEY and CDR2 SVGAGI. V lost 4 bases to trimming and J lost 8 bases; unmatched junction nucleotides: 10. CDR3 sequence: CASSWLAGGPRDEQFF. CDR3 bases: TGTGCCAGCAGTTGGCTAGCGGGGGGTCCGAGGGATGAGCAGTTCTTC.

The chain links TRBV9 to TRBJ1-2; D remains unclear. Germline V gene sequence: CDR1 SGDLS, CDR2 YYNGEE. The CDR3 runs to 15 residues. V was clipped by 0 bases and J by 2 bases, with 11 bases between them. CDR3 residues: CASSVAPGINYGYTF. CDR3 DNA sequence: TGTGCCAGCAGCGTAGCCCCGGGCATAAACTATGGCTACACCTTC.

This clone was seen a handful of times. The chain employs TRBV4-1 and TRBJ1-6, with D possibly TRBD1 on 5 matching bases. V was trimmed by 1 base and J by 8 bases, leaving 15 bases between them. Germline assignment: CDR1 MGHRA and CDR2 YSYEKL. There are 16 residues in the CDR3. CDR3 loop: CASSQGPGPGDSPLHF. In DNA, the CDR3 is TGCGCCAGCAGCCAAGGTCCGGGACCAGGTGATTCACCCCTCCACTTT.

The chain links TRBV29-1 to TRBJ2-1; D is possibly TRBD1 or TRBD2 (5 bases each). The V gene's germline CDR1 is SQVTM and CDR2 ANQGSEA. Trimming pared 5 bases from V and 0 bases from J, leaving 11 bases between. This CDR3 is built from 14 residues. This chain's CDR3 is CSVPGAGSYNEQFF. The CDR3 DNA is TGCAGCGTTCCCGGGGCCGGCTCCTACAATGAGCAGTTCTTC.

This clone has just a few counts. V is TRBV29-1 and J is TRBJ1-1, with D tentatively TRBD1 (6 bases). The CDR3 has 13 residues. Germline V gene lookup returns CDR1 SQVTM and CDR2 ANQGSEA. V was cut by 8 bases and J by 1 base, with 14 bases left in between. CDR3 nucleotide sequence: TGCAGCTCTGAGGACAGCCCGAACACTGAAGCTTTCTTT. It is translated as CSSEDSPNTEAFF.

The rearrangement links TRBV5-1 to TRBJ2-5, with D maybe TRBD1 (6 bases). The CDR3 covers 14 residues. V was trimmed by 2 bases and J by 2 bases, leaving 10 bases between them. Germline loops: CDR1 SGHRS, CDR2 YFSETQ. In DNA, the CDR3 is TGCGCCAGCAGCTTTTGGGGGCGGCAAGAGACCCAGTACTTC. Translated, it gives CASSFWGRQETQYF.

V and J are TRBV29-1 and TRBJ1-1; D not resolved. The V end lost 4 bases, the J end lost 3 bases, and 6 bases lay between the germline ends. CDR3 length equals 11 residues. Germline CDR1 reads SQVTM; CDR2 reads ANQGSEA. For the CDR3, the DNA is TGCAGCGTTGTGATGGACACTGAAGCTTTCTTT. Its protein product is CSVVMDTEAFF.

This sequence joins TRBV28 and TRBJ2-4; TRBD1 agrees at 9 bases. CDR1 is MDHEN and CDR2 is SYDVKM in the germline V gene. The CDR3 runs to 16 residues. V lost 7 bases to trimming and J lost 0 bases; unmatched junction nucleotides: 7. This chain's CDR3 is CASKGDRELAKNIQYF. The CDR3 nucleotides read TGTGCCAGCAAAGGGGACAGGGAACTAGCCAAAAACATTCAGTACTTC.

CDR3 sequence (DNA): TGCGCCAGCAGCCTATTCTTAAGGGACGGCGCTAACTATGGCTACACCTTC. Its translation is CASSLFLRDGANYGYTF. This chain joins TRBV4-1 and TRBJ1-2, with a tentative D call TRBD1 (5 bases). The CDR3 contains 17 residues. CDR1 MGHRA and CDR2 YSYEKL come from the germline V gene. Deletions cut 4 bases from V and 0 bases from J, with 18 bases between.

The rearrangement links TRBV12-5 to TRBJ1-1, with D maybe TRBD1 (5 bases). Trimming stripped 1 base from V and 1 base from J, with 13 bases between. Germline V gene sequence: CDR1 LGHNT, CDR2 FRNRAP. The CDR3 is 16 amino acids. CDR3 DNA sequence: TGTGCTAGTGGTTTGGCAATCAGGGTTCCGAACACTGAAGCTTTCTTT. It is translated as CASGLAIRVPNTEAFF. The entire variable domain, with the rest obtained from reference TRBV12-5 and TRBJ1-1, is as follows: DARVTQTPRHKVTEMGQEVTMRCQPILGHNTVFWYRQTMMQGLELLAYFRNRAPLDDSGMPKDRFSAEMPDATLATLKIQPSEPRDSAVYFCASGLAIRVPNTEAFFGQGTRLTVV.